This is a list of T cell receptor beta chains from one sample in a study of HIV-infected children after antiretroviral therapy interruption. One entry per CDR3 protein, called by TCRdb with MiXCR from the 3' RACE reads. Of 30,000 to 40,000 distinct CDR3 sequences listed, more than 6.5% are singletons. The sample consisted of CD45RA+ CD4+ T cells from PBMCs, pooled from several time points, taken from a donor given antiretroviral therapy, either interrupted or continuous. Every receptor here comes from a pool of human donors with HIV. Each CDR3 is given with its conserved first and last residue. A D gene is named only where the DNA matches it firmly. Clone size is not always given. Where it is, it says once, few, many or a class for expanded clones.

>.|TRBV27|.|TRBJ2-3
TGTGCCAGCAGCGGTTCCTTCACAGATACGCAGTATTTT
CASSGSFTDTQYF
>.|TRBV20-1|many|TRBJ1-6
TGCAGTGCTATGCGCGACAGGCAACATAATTCACCCCTCCACTTT
CSAMRDRQHNSPLHF
>.|TRBV4-2|.|TRBJ1-1
TGTTCCAGCAGCCAAGATCCCCGCCATAACACTGAAGCTTTCTTT
CSSSQDPRHNTEAFF
>.|TRBV10-2|many|TRBJ1-2
TGCGCCAGCAGCGTTGGTTCTTCATATGGCTACACCTTC
CASSVGSSYGYTF
>TRBD1|TRBV7-2|many|TRBJ1-6
TGTGCCAGCAGCTCTAGGACAGGGAATAATTCACCCCTCCACTTT
CASSSRTGNNSPLHF
>.|TRBV6-4|few|TRBJ2-7
TGTGCCAGCAGACTCCTCTACGAGCAGTACTTC
CASRLLYEQYF
>TRBD1|TRBV18|.|TRBJ2-3
TGTGCCAGCTCACCAGGAGGTCCAGGGACAGATACAGATACGCAGTATTTT
CASSPGGPGTDTDTQYF
>.|TRBV27|few|TRBJ1-4
TGTGCCAGCAATCTCGAAAAACTGTTTTTT
CASNLEKLFF
>.|TRBV6-1|many|TRBJ2-7
TGTGCCAGCAGTTCCATCAAGGACGCCTACGAGCAGTACTTC
CASSSIKDAYEQYF
>.|TRBV7-2|few|TRBJ1-2
TGTGCCAGCAGCTTATTCGTCGGAGCTAACTATGGCTACACCTTC
CASSLFVGANYGYTF
>.|TRBV19|many|TRBJ2-5
TGTGCCAGTAGTAGCGGTGGAGCCGGAGGGGAGACCCAGTACTTC
CASSSGGAGGETQYF
>.|TRBV5-5|many|TRBJ2-2
TGTGCCAGCAGCCGTCAAGTGAACACCGGGGAGCTGTTTTTT
CASSRQVNTGELFF
>.|TRBV6-4|many|TRBJ1-3
.
CASSSSGSGNTIYF
>TRBD1|TRBV3-1|many|TRBJ1-6
TGTGCCAGCAGCGGGGGACAGATCTATAATTCACCCCTCCACTTT
CASSGGQIYNSPLHF
>.|TRBV20-1|many|TRBJ1-2
TGCAGTGCTAGCCCCCGTTTACCCGGGACAAACGACCGTTGGGGTGGCTACACCTTC
CSASPRLPGTNDRWGGYTF
>.|TRBV12-3/TRBV12-4|many|TRBJ1-1
TGTGCCAGCAGTTTTCCCTCGAACACTGAAGCTTTCTTT
CASSFPSNTEAFF
>.|TRBV4-3|.|TRBJ2-7
TGCGCCAGCAGCCAGGGAACACCCTCCTACGAGCAGTACTTC
CASSQGTPSYEQYF
>.|TRBV5-1|many|TRBJ2-3
TGCGCCAGCAGCACCACCTCTAGCACAGATACGCAGTATTTT
CASSTTSSTDTQYF
>TRBD2|TRBV5-4|many|TRBJ2-2
TGTGCCAGCAAGACTAGCGGGGGGATTTCCGGGGAGCTGTTTTTT
CASKTSGGISGELFF
>TRBD1|TRBV12-3/TRBV12-4|many|TRBJ2-2
TGTGCCAGCAGTTTCTACAGGGGTCACACCGGGGAGCTGTTTTTT
CASSFYRGHTGELFF
>.|TRBV6-7|many|TRBJ2-7
TGTGCCAGCAGCCCGGGGCAGGTTATCTCCTACGAGCAGTACTTC
CASSPGQVISYEQYF
>.|TRBV3-1|large|TRBJ2-5
TGTGCCAGCAGCTCCGGGACACAAGACACCCAGTACTTT
CASSSGTQDTQYF
>.|TRBV11-2|many|TRBJ1-1
TGTGCCAGCAGCCGGACCAAGGAAGCTTTCTTT
CASSRTKEAFF
>.|TRBV12-3/TRBV12-4|many|TRBJ2-7
TGTGCCAGCAGTTTAGAGACCCCCTACGAGCAGTACTTC
CASSLETPYEQYF
>TRBD2|TRBV10-3|many|TRBJ2-7
TGTGCCATCAGTGAGTTTGGCCTAGCGGGAGAAGTGGAAGAGCAGTACTTC
CAISEFGLAGEVEEQYF
>.|TRBV11-1|.|TRBJ2-1
TGTGCCAGCAGCCAAGCCCGGAGGGTCCTCTACAATGAGCAGTTCTTC
CASSQARRVLYNEQFF
>TRBD1|TRBV4-1|many|TRBJ2-5
TGTGCCAGCAGCCAAGGGACAGGGGGAGACACCCAGTACTTT
CASSQGTGGDTQYF
>.|TRBV5-1|.|TRBJ2-1
TGCGCCAGCAGCCTGAAGGGAGACAACTCCTACAATGAGCAGTTCTTC
CASSLKGDNSYNEQFF
>.|TRBV28|few|TRBJ1-3
TGTGCCAGCAGTTTTCAGGGGAGAGTATCTGGAAACACCATATATTTT
CASSFQGRVSGNTIYF